This TCR beta chain is from a study of CD8+ T cells in alopecia areata (dated by TCRdb to 2016 to 2019). General notes on the study: Treated patients were enrolled in an open-label pilot trial of oral tofacitinib at 5 to 10 mg twice daily for moderate-to-severe alopecia areata. Human TCRbeta sequencing covered scalp tissue and sorted CD4+ and CD8+ peripheral blood T cells from patchy and totalis/universalis alopecia areata patients and healthy controls. immunoSEQ multiplex PCR using 35 Vbeta forward primers and 13 Jbeta reverse primers was used to amplify TCRbeta CDR3 regions. RNA was extracted with the PAXgene miRNA kit for fixed scalp, the miRNeasy kit for PBMCs, and the RNeasy kit for mouse skin. Scalp clonality was compared across normal scalp (n=4), patchy alopecia areata scalp (n=8), and alopecia totalis/universalis scalp (n=8). Disease severity in treated patients was measured with the SALT score, which quantifies the percentage of affected scalp surface area. Patients received tofacitinib for 6 to 18 months and were then followed off drug for 6 months to check for delayed response and recurrence. High-throughput TCRbeta sequencing was used to examine T cell clonal expansion in alopecia areata in both the C3H/HeJ mouse model and human patients. Biopsies were taken from tofacitinib-treated patients at baseline and again at 4 and 24 weeks into treatment, and several of those patients also had a later scalp biopsy.

The CDR3 starts with the cysteine, ends with the phenylalanine, and has 14 residues. Of all the DNA, just the CDR3 is kept, 42 bases in frame from base 1. Trimming removed 5 bases from V and 3 bases from J, leaving 13 bases between the germline ends. Taken from the germline V gene, the CDR1 and CDR2 loops are SNHLY and FYNNEI. The time point label, as the study defines it: less than five weeks on oral tofacitinib. Per the publication, the treatment or condition label means: oral pan-JAK inhibitor, 5-10 mg twice daily. Peripheral blood and lesional scalp punch biopsies were obtained from patients with alopecia areata. PBMCs were isolated by density centrifugation and stained for CD3, CD4 and CD8, after which CD4+ and CD8+ T cells were sorted on a FACSAria. Concerning this clone itself: The antigen it binds to is not known. Base-call qualities are not available, and no considerably larger clone is one nucleotide away.

Study-level results and caveats: Scalp TCR repertoire analysis is complicated because resident alphabeta T cells in normal human skin are also sequenced, whereas mouse skin is dominated by gammadelta T cells. Compared with normal scalp, lesional scalp, particularly in alopecia totalis/universalis, had higher clonality and more expanded CD8+ clones, which suggests antigenic drive. With tofacitinib, both scalp clonality and the number of expanded CD8+ clones among the top 100 scalp clones went down significantly. Many expanded lesional clones persisted in scalp and blood during tofacitinib treatment, which may partly explain relapse after stopping treatment. Because the treated cohort was small and included a single nonresponder, larger studies are needed to assess links between baseline CD8+ expansion and response. TCR sequences shared between patients were less clear than in mice, possibly partly because of HLA diversity in the patient population.

Receptor amplification or capture employed the immunoSEQ multiplex PCR assay. To provide template for TCR sequencing, every sample had RNA extracted and reverse transcribed into cDNA. SuperScript III was used to make first-strand cDNA, primed with a 2:1 mix of oligo-dT and random hexamers. A synthetic immune receptor repertoire was used to measure amplification bias, and any remaining bias was corrected computationally. For the original study's pipeline: Raw reads were preprocessed for error removal, and CDR3 was defined according to IMGT conventions as running from the conserved cysteine to phenylalanine. To get clonality, Shannon entropy was normalized by log2 of the number of productive unique TCRs and the result was subtracted from 1. Scalp TCRbeta sequences were cross-referenced with sorted blood CD4 and CD8 repertoires so that the CD4 or CD8 identity of scalp clones could be inferred. TCRdb limited this immuneACCESS table to in-frame rearrangements with V and J called. A share of clones is missing; checked studies link under half to unresolved V genes, and the rest is unexplained. For V, J and clone size, that table is used; D and trimming come from the DNA. The sample has about 120,000 clones on record, approximately 53% of them singletons. Of the sample, about 0.5% falls within the top ten clones.

The V and J segments used are TRBV2 and TRBJ2-5, with a tentative D gene TRBD1 over 6 matching bases. Specimen: CD4+ T cells sorted from blood, collected at week 4, from a patient treated with tofacitinib. The receptor comes from a human donor with alopecia areata. The sequenced DNA: TGTGCCAGCAGTACAGGGTTGTCCAAAGAGACCCAGTACTTC. This sequence encodes CASSTGLSKETQYF.